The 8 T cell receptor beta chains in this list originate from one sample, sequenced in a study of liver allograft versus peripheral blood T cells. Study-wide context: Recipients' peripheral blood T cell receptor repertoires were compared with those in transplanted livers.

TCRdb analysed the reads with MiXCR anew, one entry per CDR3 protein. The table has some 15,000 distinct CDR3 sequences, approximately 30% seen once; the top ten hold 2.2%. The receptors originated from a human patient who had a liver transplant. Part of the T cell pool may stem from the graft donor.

CDR3 nucleotide sequence: TGTGCCAGCAGAATCATGAACACTGAAGCTTTCTTT. Its protein product is CASRIMNTEAFF. The V gene is TRBV12-3 or TRBV12-4, the J gene TRBJ1-1, with D unresolved. V was pared by 6 bases and J by 0 bases, with 5 bases between. The CDR3 covers 12 residues.

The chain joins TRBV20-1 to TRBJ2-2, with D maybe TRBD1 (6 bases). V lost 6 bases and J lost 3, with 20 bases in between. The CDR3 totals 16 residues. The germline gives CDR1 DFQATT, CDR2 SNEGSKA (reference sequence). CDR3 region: CSAKPFGQSDTGELFF. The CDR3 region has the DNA TGCAGTGCCAAACCCTTCGGACAGTCAGACACCGGGGAGCTGTTTTTT.

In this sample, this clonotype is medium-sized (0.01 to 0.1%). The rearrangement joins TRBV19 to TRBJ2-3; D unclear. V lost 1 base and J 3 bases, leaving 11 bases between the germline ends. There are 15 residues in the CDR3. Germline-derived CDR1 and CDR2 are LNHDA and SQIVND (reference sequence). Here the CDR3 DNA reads TGTGCCAGTAGTATAGCGAGGATGGGTACAGATACGCAGTATTTT. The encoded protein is CASSIARMGTDTQYF.

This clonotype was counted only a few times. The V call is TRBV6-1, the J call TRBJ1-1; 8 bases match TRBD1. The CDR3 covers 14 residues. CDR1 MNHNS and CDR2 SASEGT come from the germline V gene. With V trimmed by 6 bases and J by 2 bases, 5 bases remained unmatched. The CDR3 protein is CASSPDRDNTEAFF. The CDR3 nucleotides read TGTGCCAGCAGCCCGGACAGGGATAACACTGAAGCTTTCTTT.

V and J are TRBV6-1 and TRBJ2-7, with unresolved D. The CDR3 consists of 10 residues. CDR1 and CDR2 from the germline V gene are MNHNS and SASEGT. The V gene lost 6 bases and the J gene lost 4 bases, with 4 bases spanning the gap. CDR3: CASSLYEQYF. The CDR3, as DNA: TGTGCCAGCAGCCTATACGAGCAGTACTTC.

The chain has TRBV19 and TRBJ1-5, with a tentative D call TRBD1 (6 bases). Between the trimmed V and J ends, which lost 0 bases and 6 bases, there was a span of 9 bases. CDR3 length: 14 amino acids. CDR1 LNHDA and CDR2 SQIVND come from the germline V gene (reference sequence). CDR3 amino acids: CASSIETGSQPQHF. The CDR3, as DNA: TGTGCCAGTAGTATAGAGACAGGCAGTCAGCCCCAGCATTTT.

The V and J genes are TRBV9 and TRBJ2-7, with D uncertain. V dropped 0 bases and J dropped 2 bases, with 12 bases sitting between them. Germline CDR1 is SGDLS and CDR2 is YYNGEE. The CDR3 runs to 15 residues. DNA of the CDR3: TGTGCCAGCAGCGTAGGCTTTGCGGACCCCTACGAGCAGTACTTC. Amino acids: CASSVGFADPYEQYF. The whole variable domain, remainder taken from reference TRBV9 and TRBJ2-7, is DSGVTQTPKHLITATGQRVTLRCSPRSGDLSVYWYQQSLDQGLQFLIQYYNGEERAKGNILERFSAQQFPDLHSELNLSSLELGDSALYFCASSVGFADPYEQYFGPGTRLTVT.

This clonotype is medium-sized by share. The CDR3 nucleotides are TGTGCCAGCAGTAAAGGACAGGGTGTGCAAGAAAAACTGTTTTTT. Translating it yields CASSKGQGVQEKLFF. This chain joins TRBV6-2 or TRBV6-3 and TRBJ1-4; the match to TRBD1 covers 8 bases. Trimming at V came to 5 bases and at J to 8 bases, leaving 10 bases not matched to a gene. Per the germline V gene, CDR1 is MNHEY and CDR2 is SVGEGT. The CDR3 covers 15 residues.